A selection of T cell receptor beta chains follows, all from one sample in a study of Ad26.COV2.S vaccination and SARS-CoV-2 variants. Some clones are missing from TCRdb's copy, which holds only in-frame ones; the method was immunoSEQ multiplex PCR. Counted here are approximately 410,000 clones, approximately 90% occurring once; the ten biggest clones make up more than 1.5%. Sequencing used peripheral blood, obtained in a trial of Ad26.COV2.S vaccine versus placebo. The source is a person aged 18 to 65 who received the Ad26.COV2.S COVID-19 vaccine or a placebo. CDR3s include the opening cysteine and the closing phenylalanine or tryptophan. D genes are given only for firm matches. Size is omitted from some rows. Given values are once, few, many or a class for expanded clones.

v_gene: TRBV19
j_gene: TRBJ1-1
len: 12
abundance: once
d_gene: TRBD1
CDR3aa: CASMEDRVEAFF
CDR3nt: TGTGCCAGTATGGAAGACAGGGTCGAAGCTTTCTTT

v_gene: TRBV6-2/TRBV6-3
j_gene: TRBJ2-7
len: 15
abundance: NA
d_gene: TRBD1
CDR3aa: CASSHGRDRVNEQYF
CDR3nt: TGTGCCAGCAGTCACGGCCGGGACAGGGTCAACGAGCAGTACTTC

v_gene: TRBV4-1
j_gene: TRBJ2-1
len: 17
abundance: NA
d_gene: NA
CDR3aa: CASSLSPGPTSYNEQFF
CDR3nt: TGCGCCAGCAGCCTGAGCCCGGGGCCGACTTCTTACAATGAGCAGTTCTTC

v_gene: TRBV30
j_gene: TRBJ1-2
len: 13
abundance: NA
d_gene: NA
CDR3aa: CAWSGAGPWGYTF
CDR3nt: TGTGCCTGGAGTGGGGCGGGGCCGTGGGGCTACACCTTC

v_gene: TRBV19
j_gene: TRBJ1-1
len: 14
abundance: NA
d_gene: NA
CDR3aa: CASSYQAQITEAFF
CDR3nt: TGTGCCAGTAGTTATCAGGCCCAGATCACTGAAGCTTTCTTT

v_gene: TRBV5-6
j_gene: TRBJ1-5
len: 14
abundance: NA
d_gene: NA
CDR3aa: CASSYRARNQPQHF
CDR3nt: TGTGCCAGCAGCTACCGGGCCCGGAATCAGCCCCAGCATTTT

v_gene: TRBV5-1
j_gene: TRBJ1-2
len: 14
abundance: NA
d_gene: TRBD1
CDR3aa: CASSSQTGEDGYTF
CDR3nt: TGCGCCAGCAGCTCCCAGACAGGGGAGGATGGCTACACCTTC

v_gene: TRBV7-9
j_gene: TRBJ2-5
len: 14
abundance: NA
d_gene: NA
CDR3aa: CASSQRQGGETQYF
CDR3nt: TGTGCCAGCAGCCAGAGACAGGGAGGGGAGACCCAGTACTTC

v_gene: TRBV5-4
j_gene: TRBJ1-2
len: 14
abundance: once
d_gene: NA
CDR3aa: CASSLEAGNYGYTF
CDR3nt: TGTGCCAGCAGCTTGGAGGCAGGGAACTATGGCTACACCTTC

v_gene: TRBV13
j_gene: TRBJ1-2
len: 15
abundance: NA
d_gene: NA
CDR3aa: CASSLVGVELYGYTF
CDR3nt: TGTGCCAGCAGCTTAGTTGGGGTCGAACTCTATGGCTACACCTTC

v_gene: TRBV4-3
j_gene: TRBJ2-7
len: 16
abundance: NA
d_gene: NA
CDR3aa: CASSQDIGSSPYEQYF
CDR3nt: TGCGCCAGCAGCCAAGATATCGGATCTTCTCCCTACGAGCAGTACTTC

v_gene: TRBV7-8
j_gene: TRBJ2-2
len: 17
abundance: NA
d_gene: NA
CDR3aa: CASSLKVGKVLAGELFF
CDR3nt: TGTGCCAGCAGCTTAAAGGTAGGGAAGGTGTTAGCCGGGGAGCTGTTTTTT

v_gene: TRBV20-1
j_gene: TRBJ2-1
len: 14
abundance: NA
d_gene: TRBD2
CDR3aa: CSASHSGGAGEQFF
CDR3nt: TGCAGTGCTAGTCATAGCGGGGGGGCAGGTGAGCAGTTCTTC

v_gene: TRBV6-5
j_gene: TRBJ1-4
len: 16
abundance: NA
d_gene: TRBD1
CDR3aa: CASSWGTGLINEKLFF
CDR3nt: TGTGCCAGCAGTTGGGGGACAGGGCTCATCAATGAAAAACTGTTTTTT

v_gene: TRBV6-2/TRBV6-3
j_gene: TRBJ2-7
len: 15
abundance: NA
d_gene: NA
CDR3aa: CASSFLTQAEDEQYF
CDR3nt: TGTGCCAGCAGTTTCTTGACACAGGCGGAGGACGAGCAGTACTTC

v_gene: TRBV7-9
j_gene: TRBJ2-7
len: 15
abundance: NA
d_gene: TRBD2
CDR3aa: CASSSRTSLPGEQYF
CDR3nt: TGTGCCAGCAGCTCCAGGACTAGCCTACCCGGCGAGCAGTACTTC

v_gene: TRBV28
j_gene: TRBJ1-1
len: 13
abundance: NA
d_gene: NA
CDR3aa: CASSLRTMERGFF
CDR3nt: TGTGCCAGCAGTTTAAGGACAATGGAAAGAGGTTTCTTT

v_gene: TRBV6-6
j_gene: TRBJ2-7
len: 14
abundance: once
d_gene: TRBD1
CDR3aa: CASSYSLQGEEQYF
CDR3nt: TGTGCCAGCAGTTACTCGCTTCAGGGGGAGGAGCAGTACTTC

v_gene: TRBV9
j_gene: TRBJ1-6
len: 15
abundance: NA
d_gene: NA
CDR3aa: CASSVGWGGLSPLHF
CDR3nt: TGTGCCAGCAGCGTAGGATGGGGGGGGTTATCACCCCTCCACTTT

v_gene: TRBV27
j_gene: TRBJ2-1
len: 14
abundance: NA
d_gene: TRBD2
CDR3aa: CASTHGTSGHEQFF
CDR3nt: TGTGCCAGCACCCACGGGACTAGCGGCCATGAGCAGTTCTTC

v_gene: TRBV6-2/TRBV6-3
j_gene: TRBJ1-5
len: 18
abundance: NA
d_gene: TRBD1
CDR3aa: CASSSSRQGFNSNQPQHF
CDR3nt: TGTGCCAGCAGCTCCAGTCGACAGGGGTTTAATAGCAATCAGCCCCAGCATTTT

v_gene: TRBV6-5
j_gene: TRBJ1-3
len: 15
abundance: NA
d_gene: NA
CDR3aa: CASRSGVRSGNTIYF
CDR3nt: TGTGCCAGCAGATCGGGGGTTCGCTCTGGAAACACCATATATTTT

v_gene: TRBV5-1
j_gene: TRBJ1-1
len: 13
abundance: NA
d_gene: NA
CDR3aa: CASSSGPNTEAFF
CDR3nt: TGCGCCAGCAGCTCCGGGCCGAACACTGAAGCTTTCTTT

v_gene: TRBV5-6
j_gene: TRBJ2-5
len: 14
abundance: once
d_gene: TRBD1
CDR3aa: CASRRDRGWETQYF
CDR3nt: TGTGCCAGCAGACGGGACAGGGGATGGGAGACCCAGTACTTC

v_gene: TRBV2
j_gene: TRBJ1-1
len: 15
abundance: NA
d_gene: TRBD1
CDR3aa: CASTIFRDRGSEAFF
CDR3nt: TGTGCCAGCACCATTTTCCGGGACAGGGGATCTGAAGCTTTCTTT

v_gene: TRBV3-1/TRBV3-2
j_gene: TRBJ1-2
len: 16
abundance: NA
d_gene: NA
CDR3aa: CASSQRDKTTNYGYTF
CDR3nt: TGTGCCAGCAGCCAACGGGACAAGACAACAAACTATGGCTACACCTTC

v_gene: TRBV7-2
j_gene: TRBJ1-3
len: 13
abundance: once
d_gene: NA
CDR3aa: CASSLADSYTIYF
CDR3nt: TGTGCCAGCAGCTTAGCGGACAGCTACACCATATATTTT

v_gene: TRBV29-1
j_gene: TRBJ1-2
len: 15
abundance: NA
d_gene: TRBD1
CDR3aa: CSATHPTGAVYGYTF
CDR3nt: TGCAGCGCCACCCACCCCACAGGGGCGGTCTATGGCTACACCTTC

v_gene: TRBV28
j_gene: TRBJ2-7
len: 12
abundance: NA
d_gene: NA
CDR3aa: CASSLGAYEQYF
CDR3nt: TGTGCCAGCAGTTTGGGGGCCTACGAGCAGTACTTC

v_gene: TRBV5-1
j_gene: TRBJ1-2
len: 13
abundance: NA
d_gene: NA
CDR3aa: CASSLAGSYGYTF
CDR3nt: TGCGCCAGCAGCTTGGCGGGTAGCTATGGCTACACCTTC

v_gene: TRBV4-1
j_gene: TRBJ2-1
len: 16
abundance: NA
d_gene: NA
CDR3aa: CASSQVNLISYNEQFF
CDR3nt: TGCGCCAGCAGCCAAGTTAATCTTATCTCCTACAATGAGCAGTTCTTC

v_gene: TRBV19
j_gene: TRBJ1-6
len: 16
abundance: NA
d_gene: TRBD1
CDR3aa: CASSRLDRGVNSPLHF
CDR3nt: TGTGCCAGTAGTAGATTGGACAGGGGAGTTAATTCACCCCTCCACTTT

v_gene: TRBV5-1
j_gene: TRBJ1-2
len: 15
abundance: NA
d_gene: TRBD1
CDR3aa: CASSLGTGNDYGYTF
CDR3nt: TGCGCCAGCAGCTTAGGGACAGGGAATGACTATGGCTACACCTTC

v_gene: TRBV4-3
j_gene: TRBJ1-2
len: 14
abundance: NA
d_gene: NA
CDR3aa: CASSQVGRGYGYTF
CDR3nt: TGCGCCAGCAGCCAAGTGGGGAGGGGCTATGGCTACACCTTC

v_gene: TRBV19
j_gene: TRBJ2-3
len: 13
abundance: NA
d_gene: TRBD2
CDR3aa: CASSPGGPDTQYF
CDR3nt: TGTGCCAGTAGTCCGGGGGGTCCAGATACGCAGTATTTT

v_gene: TRBV6-1
j_gene: TRBJ1-1
len: 19
abundance: NA
d_gene: TRBD1
CDR3aa: CASSEYSPYGTGVLRGAFF
CDR3nt: TGTGCCAGCAGTGAGTACTCCCCCTACGGGACAGGGGTCCTACGTGGAGCTTTCTTT

v_gene: TRBV18
j_gene: TRBJ1-1
len: 16
abundance: few
d_gene: NA
CDR3aa: CASSPPSRGKNTEAFF
CDR3nt: TGTGCCAGCTCACCACCGTCGCGGGGAAAGAACACTGAAGCTTTCTTT

v_gene: TRBV10-2
j_gene: TRBJ2-3
len: 14
abundance: NA
d_gene: TRBD2
CDR3aa: CASQTSGYTDTQYF
CDR3nt: TGCGCCAGCCAGACTAGCGGGTACACAGATACGCAGTATTTT

v_gene: TRBV19
j_gene: TRBJ2-7
len: 15
abundance: few
d_gene: NA
CDR3aa: CASSNPGQLAYEQYF
CDR3nt: TGTGCCAGTAGTAACCCCGGACAGTTAGCCTACGAGCAGTACTTC

v_gene: TRBV5-1
j_gene: TRBJ2-3
len: 15
abundance: NA
d_gene: NA
CDR3aa: CASRLDYGVADTQYF
CDR3nt: TGCGCCAGCAGGTTGGACTATGGGGTGGCAGATACGCAGTATTTT

v_gene: TRBV7-2
j_gene: TRBJ1-4
len: 15
abundance: NA
d_gene: NA
CDR3aa: CASSLVARWGEKLFF
CDR3nt: TGTGCCAGCAGCTTAGTTGCAAGGTGGGGTGAAAAACTGTTTTTT

v_gene: TRBV28
j_gene: TRBJ1-2
len: 15
abundance: NA
d_gene: NA
CDR3aa: CASSSVRLPHYGYTF
CDR3nt: TGTGCCAGCAGTTCCGTCAGGCTTCCCCACTATGGCTACACCTTC